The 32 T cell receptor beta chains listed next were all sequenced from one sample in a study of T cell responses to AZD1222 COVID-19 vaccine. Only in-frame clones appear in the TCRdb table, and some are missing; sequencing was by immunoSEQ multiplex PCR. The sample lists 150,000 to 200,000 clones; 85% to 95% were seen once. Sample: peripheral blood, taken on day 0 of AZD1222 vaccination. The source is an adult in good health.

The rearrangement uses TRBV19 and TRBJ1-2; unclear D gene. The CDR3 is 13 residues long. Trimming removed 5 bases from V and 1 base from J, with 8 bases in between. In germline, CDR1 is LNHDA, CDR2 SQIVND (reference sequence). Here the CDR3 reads CASSLHYNYGYTF. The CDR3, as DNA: TGTGCCAGTAGTCTTCATTATAACTATGGCTACACCTTC.

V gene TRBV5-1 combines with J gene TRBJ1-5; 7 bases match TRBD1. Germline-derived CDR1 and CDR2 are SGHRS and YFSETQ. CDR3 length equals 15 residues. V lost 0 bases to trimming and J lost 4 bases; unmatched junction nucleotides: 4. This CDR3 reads CASSLEGGLNQPQHF. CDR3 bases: TGCGCCAGCAGCTTGGAAGGGGGCTTGAATCAGCCCCAGCATTTT.

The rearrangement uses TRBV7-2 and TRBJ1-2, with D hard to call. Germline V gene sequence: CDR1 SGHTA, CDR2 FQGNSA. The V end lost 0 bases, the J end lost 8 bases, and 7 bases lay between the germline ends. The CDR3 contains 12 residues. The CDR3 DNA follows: TGTGCCAGCAGCTTAGCCACCCACGGCTACACCTTC. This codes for CASSLATHGYTF.

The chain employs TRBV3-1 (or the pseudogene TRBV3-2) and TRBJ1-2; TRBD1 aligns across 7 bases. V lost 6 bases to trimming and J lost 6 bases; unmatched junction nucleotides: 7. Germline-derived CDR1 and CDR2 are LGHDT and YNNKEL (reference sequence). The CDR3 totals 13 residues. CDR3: CASRLARGDGYTF. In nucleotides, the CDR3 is TGTGCCAGCAGGCTAGCCAGGGGGGATGGCTACACCTTC.

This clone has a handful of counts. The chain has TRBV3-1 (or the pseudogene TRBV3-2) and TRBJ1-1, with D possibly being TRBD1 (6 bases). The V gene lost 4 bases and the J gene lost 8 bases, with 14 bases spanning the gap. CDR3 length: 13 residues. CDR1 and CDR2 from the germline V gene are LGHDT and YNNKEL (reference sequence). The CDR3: CASSPTGIREAFF. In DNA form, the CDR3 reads TGTGCCAGCAGCCCCACAGGGATAAGGGAAGCTTTCTTT.

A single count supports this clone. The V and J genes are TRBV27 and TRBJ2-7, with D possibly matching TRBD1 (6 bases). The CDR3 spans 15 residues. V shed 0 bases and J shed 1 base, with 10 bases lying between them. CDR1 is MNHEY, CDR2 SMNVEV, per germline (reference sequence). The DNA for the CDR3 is TGTGCCAGCAGTTTATCCCTGGACAGTTCCTACGAGCAGTACTTC. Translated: CASSLSLDSSYEQYF.

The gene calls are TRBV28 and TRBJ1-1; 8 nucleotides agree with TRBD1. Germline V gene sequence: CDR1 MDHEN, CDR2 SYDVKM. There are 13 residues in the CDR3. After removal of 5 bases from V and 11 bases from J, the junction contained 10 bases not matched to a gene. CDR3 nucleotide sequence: TGTGCCAGCAGTCCGGGGGGGGACAGGTGGGCTTTCTTT. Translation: CASSPGGDRWAFF.

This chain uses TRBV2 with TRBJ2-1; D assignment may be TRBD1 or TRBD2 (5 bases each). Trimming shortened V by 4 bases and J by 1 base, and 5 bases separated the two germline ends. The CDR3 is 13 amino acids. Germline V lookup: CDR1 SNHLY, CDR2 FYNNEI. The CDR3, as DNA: TGTGCCAGCAGTGGGGGGTCCTACAATGAGCAGTTCTTC. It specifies CASSGGSYNEQFF.

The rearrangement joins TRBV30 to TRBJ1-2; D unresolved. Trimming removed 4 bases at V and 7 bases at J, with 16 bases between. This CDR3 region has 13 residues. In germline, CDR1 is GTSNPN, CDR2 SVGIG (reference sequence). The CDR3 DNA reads TGTGCCTGGACGGCGACATCGGCCCTTGGCTACACCTTC. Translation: CAWTATSALGYTF.

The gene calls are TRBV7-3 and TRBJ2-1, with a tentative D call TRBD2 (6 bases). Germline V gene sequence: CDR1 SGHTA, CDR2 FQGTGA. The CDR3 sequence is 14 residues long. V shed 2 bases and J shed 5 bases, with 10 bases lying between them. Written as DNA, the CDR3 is TGTGCCAGCAGCTTAGGAGGGGAGGACAATGAGCAGTTCTTC. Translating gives CASSLGGEDNEQFF.

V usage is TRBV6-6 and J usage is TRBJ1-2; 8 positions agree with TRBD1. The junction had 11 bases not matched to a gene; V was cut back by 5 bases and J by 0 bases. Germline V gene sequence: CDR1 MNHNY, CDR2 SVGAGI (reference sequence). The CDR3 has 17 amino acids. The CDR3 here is CASSQYGQGASNYGYTF. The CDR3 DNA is TGTGCCAGCAGTCAATATGGACAGGGCGCCTCTAACTATGGCTACACCTTC.

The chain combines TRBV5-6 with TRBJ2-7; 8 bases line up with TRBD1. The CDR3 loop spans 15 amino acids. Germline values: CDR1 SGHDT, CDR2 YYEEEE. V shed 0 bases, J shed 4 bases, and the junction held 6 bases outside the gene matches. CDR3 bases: TGTGCCAGCAGCTTGGGGCAGGGGGCCTTTTACGAGCAGTACTTC. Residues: CASSLGQGAFYEQYF.

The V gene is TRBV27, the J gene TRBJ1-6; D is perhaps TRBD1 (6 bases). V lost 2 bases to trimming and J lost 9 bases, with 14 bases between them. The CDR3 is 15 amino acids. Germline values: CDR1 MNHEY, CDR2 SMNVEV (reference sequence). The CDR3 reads CASSLSGGARSPLHF. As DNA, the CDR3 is TGTGCCAGCAGTTTAAGTGGGGGGGCGCGTTCACCCCTCCACTTT.

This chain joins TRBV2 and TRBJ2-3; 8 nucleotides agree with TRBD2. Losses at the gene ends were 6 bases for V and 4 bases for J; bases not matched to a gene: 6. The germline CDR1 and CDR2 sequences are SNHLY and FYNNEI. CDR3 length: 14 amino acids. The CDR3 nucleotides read TGTGCCAGCAGGACCGGGACTAGTGCAGATACGCAGTATTTT. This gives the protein CASRTGTSADTQYF.

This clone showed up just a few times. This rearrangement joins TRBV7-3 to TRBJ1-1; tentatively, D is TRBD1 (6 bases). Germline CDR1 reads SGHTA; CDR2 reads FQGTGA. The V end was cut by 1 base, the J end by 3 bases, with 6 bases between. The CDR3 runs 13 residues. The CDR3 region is CASSLNRDTEAFF. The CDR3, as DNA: TGTGCCAGCAGCTTAAACAGGGACACTGAAGCTTTCTTT.

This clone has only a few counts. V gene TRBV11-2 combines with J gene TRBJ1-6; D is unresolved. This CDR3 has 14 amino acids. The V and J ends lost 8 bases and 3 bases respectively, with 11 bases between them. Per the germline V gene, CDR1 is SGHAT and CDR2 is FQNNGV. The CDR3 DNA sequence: TGTGCCAGCGCCGGTGGAAACTATAATTCACCCCTCCACTTT. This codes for CASAGGNYNSPLHF.

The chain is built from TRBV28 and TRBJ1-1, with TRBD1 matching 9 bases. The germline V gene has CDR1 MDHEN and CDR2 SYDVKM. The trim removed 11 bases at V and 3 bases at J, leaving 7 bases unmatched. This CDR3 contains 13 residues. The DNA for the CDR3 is TGTGCCGTCGGGACAGGGTGGGACACTGAAGCTTTCTTT. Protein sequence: CAVGTGWDTEAFF.

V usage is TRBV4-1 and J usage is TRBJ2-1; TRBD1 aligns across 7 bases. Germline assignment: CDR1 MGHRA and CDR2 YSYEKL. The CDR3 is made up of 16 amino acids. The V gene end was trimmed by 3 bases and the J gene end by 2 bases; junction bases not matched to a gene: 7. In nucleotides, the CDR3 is TGCGCCAGCAGCCAGGGCCTCGGGACAGCCTACAATGAGCAGTTCTTC. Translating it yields CASSQGLGTAYNEQFF.

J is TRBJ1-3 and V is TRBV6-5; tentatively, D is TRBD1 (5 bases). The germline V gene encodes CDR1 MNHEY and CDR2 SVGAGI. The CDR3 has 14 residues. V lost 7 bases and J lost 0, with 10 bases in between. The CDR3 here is CASTRGTSGNTIYF. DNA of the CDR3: TGTGCCAGCACCCGGGGGACCTCTGGAAACACCATATATTTT.

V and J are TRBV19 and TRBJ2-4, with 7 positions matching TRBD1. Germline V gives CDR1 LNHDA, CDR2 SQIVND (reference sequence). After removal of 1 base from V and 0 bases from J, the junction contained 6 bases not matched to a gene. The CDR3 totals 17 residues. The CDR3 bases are TGTGCCAGTAGTATAGGACAGGGCCTTTTAGCCAAAAACATTCAGTACTTC. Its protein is CASSIGQGLLAKNIQYF.

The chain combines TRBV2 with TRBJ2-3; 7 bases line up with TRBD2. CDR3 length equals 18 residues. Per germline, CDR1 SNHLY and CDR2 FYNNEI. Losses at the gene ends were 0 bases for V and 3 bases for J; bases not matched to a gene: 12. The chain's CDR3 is CASSEAGRLVEGTDTQYF. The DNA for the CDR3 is TGTGCCAGCAGTGAAGCCGGGAGGCTGGTAGAGGGGACAGATACGCAGTATTTT.

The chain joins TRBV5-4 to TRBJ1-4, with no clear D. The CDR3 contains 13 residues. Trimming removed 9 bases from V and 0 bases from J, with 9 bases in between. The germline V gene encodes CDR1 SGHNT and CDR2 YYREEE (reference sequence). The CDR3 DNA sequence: TGTGCCACCCAGAAGACAACTAATGAAAAACTGTTTTTT. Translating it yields CATQKTTNEKLFF.

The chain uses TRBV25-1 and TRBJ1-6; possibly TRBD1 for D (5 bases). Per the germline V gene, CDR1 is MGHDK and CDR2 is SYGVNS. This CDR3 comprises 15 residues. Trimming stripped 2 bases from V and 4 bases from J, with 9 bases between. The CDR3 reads CASSEAGAYNSPLHF. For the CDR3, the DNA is TGTGCCAGCAGTGAAGCTGGGGCTTATAATTCACCCCTCCACTTT.

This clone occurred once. CDR3 in amino acids: CASSYAQGRNQPQHF. In nucleotides, the CDR3 is TGTGCCAGCAGTTACGCACAGGGGCGCAATCAGCCCCAGCATTTT. The chain has TRBV6-5 and TRBJ1-5; 7 bases are a match to TRBD1. CDR3 length equals 15 residues. The germline gives CDR1 MNHEY, CDR2 SVGAGI. The junction had 3 bases not matched to a gene; V was cut back by 2 bases and J by 2 bases.

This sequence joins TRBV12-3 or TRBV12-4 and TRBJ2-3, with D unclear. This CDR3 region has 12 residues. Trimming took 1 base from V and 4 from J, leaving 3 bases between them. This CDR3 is CASSLVSDTQYF. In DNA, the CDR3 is TGTGCCAGCAGTTTAGTCTCAGATACGCAGTATTTT.

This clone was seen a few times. CDR3 nucleotides: TGTGCCAGCAGCCAAGCGGAGATGAACACTGAAGCTTTCTTT. Amino acids: CASSQAEMNTEAFF. This sequence joins TRBV3-1 (or the pseudogene TRBV3-2) and TRBJ1-1; D is ambiguous. Per the germline V gene, CDR1 is LGHDT and CDR2 is YNNKEL (reference sequence). CDR3 length: 14 amino acids. Trimming left V 1 base short and J 0 bases short, with 6 bases between.

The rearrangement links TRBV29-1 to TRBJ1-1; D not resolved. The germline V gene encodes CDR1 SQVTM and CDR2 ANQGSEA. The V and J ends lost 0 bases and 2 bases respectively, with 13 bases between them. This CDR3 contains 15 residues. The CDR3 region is CSVEDLEGTNTEAFF. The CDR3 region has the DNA TGCAGCGTTGAAGATCTTGAAGGAACCAACACTGAAGCTTTCTTT.

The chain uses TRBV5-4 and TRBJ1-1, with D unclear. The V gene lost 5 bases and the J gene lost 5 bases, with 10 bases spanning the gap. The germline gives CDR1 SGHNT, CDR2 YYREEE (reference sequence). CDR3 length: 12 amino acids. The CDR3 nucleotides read TGTGCCAGCAGTTGGGGAGGGACTGAAGCTTTCTTT. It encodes CASSWGGTEAFF.

As DNA, the CDR3 is TGTGCCAGCAGTTACACCATGACCCGGTACAATCAGCCCCAGCATTTT. It encodes CASSYTMTRYNQPQHF. This chain joins TRBV6-2 or TRBV6-3 and TRBJ1-5; D ambiguous. Germline values: CDR1 MNHEY, CDR2 SVGEGT. The CDR3 has 16 amino acids. Trimming left V 2 bases short and J 3 bases short, with 14 bases between.

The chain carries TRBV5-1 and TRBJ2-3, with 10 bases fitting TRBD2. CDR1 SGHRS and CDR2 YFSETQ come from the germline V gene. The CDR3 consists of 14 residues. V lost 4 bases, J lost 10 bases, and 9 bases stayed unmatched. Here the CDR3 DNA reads TGCGCCAGCAGCCTTGGTACTAGCGGGGTTTCGCAGTATTTT. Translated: CASSLGTSGVSQYF.

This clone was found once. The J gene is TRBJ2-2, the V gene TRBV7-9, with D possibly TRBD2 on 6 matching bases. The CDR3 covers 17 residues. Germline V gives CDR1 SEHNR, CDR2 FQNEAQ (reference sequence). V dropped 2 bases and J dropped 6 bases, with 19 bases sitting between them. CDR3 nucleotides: TGTGCCAGCAGCTTAAGGGCCCCTGGGGGGTCGGCCGGGGAGCTGTTTTTT. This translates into CASSLRAPGGSAGELFF.

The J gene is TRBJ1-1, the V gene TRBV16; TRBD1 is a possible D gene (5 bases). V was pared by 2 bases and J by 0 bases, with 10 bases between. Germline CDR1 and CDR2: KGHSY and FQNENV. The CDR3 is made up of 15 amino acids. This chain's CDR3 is CASSQEGPLNTEAFF. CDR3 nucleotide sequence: TGTGCCAGCAGCCAAGAGGGACCGTTGAACACTGAAGCTTTCTTT. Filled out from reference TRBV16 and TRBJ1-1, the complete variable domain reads GEEVAQTPKHLVRGEGQKAKLYCAPIKGHSYVFWYQQVLKNEFKFLISFQNENVFDETGMPKERFSAKCLPNSPCSLEIQATKLEDSAVYFCASSQEGPLNTEAFFGQGTRLTVV.